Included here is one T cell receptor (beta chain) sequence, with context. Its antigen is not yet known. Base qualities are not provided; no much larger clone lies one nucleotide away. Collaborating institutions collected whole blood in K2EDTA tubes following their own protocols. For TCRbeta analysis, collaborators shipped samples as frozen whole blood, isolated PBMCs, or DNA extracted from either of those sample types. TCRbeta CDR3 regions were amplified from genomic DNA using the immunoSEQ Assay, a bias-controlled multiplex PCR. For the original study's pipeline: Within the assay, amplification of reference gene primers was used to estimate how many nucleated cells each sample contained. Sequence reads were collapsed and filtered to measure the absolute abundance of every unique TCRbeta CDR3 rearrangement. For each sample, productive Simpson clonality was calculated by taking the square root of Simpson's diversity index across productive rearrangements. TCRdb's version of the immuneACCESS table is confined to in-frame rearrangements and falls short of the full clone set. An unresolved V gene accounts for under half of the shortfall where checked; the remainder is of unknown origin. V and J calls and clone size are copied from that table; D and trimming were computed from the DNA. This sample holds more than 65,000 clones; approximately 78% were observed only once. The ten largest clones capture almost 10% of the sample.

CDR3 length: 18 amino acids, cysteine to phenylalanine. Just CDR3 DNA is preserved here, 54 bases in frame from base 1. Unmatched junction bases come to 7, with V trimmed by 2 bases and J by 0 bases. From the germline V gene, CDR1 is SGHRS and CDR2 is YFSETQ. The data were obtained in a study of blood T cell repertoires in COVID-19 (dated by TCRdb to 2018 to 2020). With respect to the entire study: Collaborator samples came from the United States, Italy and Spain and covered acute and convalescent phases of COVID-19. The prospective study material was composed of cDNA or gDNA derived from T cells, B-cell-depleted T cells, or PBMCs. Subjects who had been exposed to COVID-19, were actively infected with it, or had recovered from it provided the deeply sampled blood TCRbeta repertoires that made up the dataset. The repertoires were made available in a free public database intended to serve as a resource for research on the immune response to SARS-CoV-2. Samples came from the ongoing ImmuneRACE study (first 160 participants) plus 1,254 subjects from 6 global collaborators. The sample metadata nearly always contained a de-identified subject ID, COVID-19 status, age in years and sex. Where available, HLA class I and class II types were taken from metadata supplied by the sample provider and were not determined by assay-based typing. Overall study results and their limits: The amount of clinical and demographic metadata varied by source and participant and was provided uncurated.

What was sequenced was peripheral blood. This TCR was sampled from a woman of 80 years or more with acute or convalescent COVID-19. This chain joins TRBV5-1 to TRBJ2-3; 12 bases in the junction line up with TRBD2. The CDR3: CASSLELAGGPSTDTQYF. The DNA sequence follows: TGCGCCAGCAGCTTAGAACTAGCGGGGGGTCCTAGCACAGATACGCAGTATTTT.